A single sample is the source of the 32 T cell receptor beta chains below, sequenced in a study of CD8 T cells in ankylosing spondylitis. TCRdb used MiXCR to reprocess the 5' RACE reads, holding one entry per CDR3 protein. Here the sample spans fewer than 550,000 distinct CDR3 sequences, under 5.5% being singletons. General study points: About 8 highly homologous variants formed a TCR beta motif that appeared characteristic of ankylosing spondylitis blood.

What these receptors recognize is not known. Sequenced sample: blood, either unsorted or a sorted T cell fraction (not recorded which). The receptors here all came from a male donor with ankylosing spondylitis.

This clonotype was seen repeatedly, ten times or more. This chain links TRBV21-1 with TRBJ2-7; no DNA check was done on the table's D call, TRBD1. TRBV21-1 is given as a pseudogene. This CDR3 is 16 amino acids long. CDR3 residues: CASSKNSGQGDYEQYF. The CDR3 DNA sequence: TGTGCCAGCAGCAAAAACTCGGGACAGGGTGACTACGAGCAGTACTTC.

This chain links TRBV18 with TRBJ2-5; 9 bases align to TRBD1. The CDR3 is 16 amino acids. Germline-derived CDR1 and CDR2 are KGHSH and LQKENI. Unmatched junction bases numbered 8, after V lost 5 bases and J lost 1 base. CDR3 nucleotides: TGTGCCAGCTCAACGCGGACAGGGGTCGCCCAAGAGACCCAGTACTTC. Its protein product is CASSTRTGVAQETQYF.

This clonotype was picked up many times. The V call is TRBV20-1, the J call TRBJ2-3; D unresolved. V was pared by 1 base and J by 4 bases, with 6 bases between. Germline loops: CDR1 DFQATT, CDR2 SNEGSKA (reference sequence). The CDR3 has 12 amino acids. This CDR3 is CSARVLADTQYF. The DNA for the CDR3 is TGCAGTGCTAGAGTTTTAGCAGATACGCAGTATTTT.

This clonotype has at least ten counts. V is TRBV3-1 and J is TRBJ2-2; 13 nucleotides align to TRBD2. Germline CDR1 is LGHDT and CDR2 is YNNKEL (reference sequence). The length of the CDR3 is 18 residues. Trimming removed 6 bases from V and 5 bases from J; junction bases left unmatched: 12. Here the CDR3 DNA reads TGTGCCAGCAGACCTTTTTGGACTAGCGGGAGTTCAACCGGGGAGCTGTTTTTT. Residues: CASRPFWTSGSSTGELFF.

This clonotype was observed many times. The J gene is TRBJ2-1, the V gene TRBV9, with 13 bases fitting TRBD2. Trimming cost V 4 bases and J 5 bases; bases outside gene matches: 3. The CDR3 is 15 residues long. From germline, CDR1 is SGDLS and CDR2 YYNGEE. CDR3 coding DNA: TGTGCCAGCAGCCAAGGACTAGCGGGAGACAATGAGCAGTTCTTC. This translates into CASSQGLAGDNEQFF.

This sequence joins TRBV27 and TRBJ2-1; 10 nucleotides match TRBD2. Trimming at V came to 5 bases and at J to 5 bases, leaving 9 bases not matched to a gene. Germline CDR1 MNHEY, CDR2 SMNVEV (reference sequence). This CDR3 contains 16 residues. The CDR3 loop reads CASSRRVGLADNEQFF. In nucleotides, the CDR3 is TGTGCCAGCAGTCGCCGAGTAGGACTAGCGGACAATGAGCAGTTCTTC.

This clonotype was counted many times. DNA for the CDR3: TGTGCCAGCAGTCCGGGACAGGGGTTTAGGTACGAGCAGTACTTC. Amino acids: CASSPGQGFRYEQYF. The chain recombines TRBV6-1 with TRBJ2-7, with 10 bases fitting TRBD1. J gave up 4 bases and V 5 bases, and 8 bases lay outside the gene matches. The germline gives CDR1 MNHNS, CDR2 SASEGT. The CDR3 contains 15 residues.

The rearrangement joins TRBV30 to TRBJ1-4; D remains unclear. Germline CDR1 is GTSNPN and CDR2 is SVGIG (reference sequence). V was trimmed by 0 bases and J by 14 bases, leaving 10 bases between them. CDR3 length: 11 amino acids. This CDR3 reads CAWSVKVVLFF. CDR3 bases: TGTGCCTGGAGTGTAAAGGTTGTCCTGTTTTTT.

The table lists this clonotype with many counts. The chain employs TRBV20-1 and TRBJ2-2; D gene uncertain. The CDR3 is 11 amino acids. Trimming removed 6 bases at V and 8 bases at J, with 10 bases between. From germline, CDR1 is DFQATT and CDR2 SNEGSKA (reference sequence). CDR3 amino acids: CSAATAGELFF. Written as DNA, the CDR3 is TGCAGTGCCGCCACAGCAGGGGAGCTGTTTTTT.

There are many counts of this clonotype. J is TRBJ1-4 and V is TRBV7-2; tentative D call: TRBD1 (5 bases). The CDR3 length is 13 residues. Germline V lookup: CDR1 SGHTA, CDR2 FQGNSA. V shed 5 bases and J shed 11 bases, with 15 bases lying between them. CDR3 nucleotide sequence: TGTGCCAGCAGCGTAATCCTGGAGGGGAAACTGTTTTTT. Its translation: CASSVILEGKLFF.

With respect to this clonotype: A read error may be the cause here, since a much bigger clone is one base away. The V and J genes are TRBV5-5 and TRBJ2-7; 10 bases fit TRBD2. V lost 1 base and J lost 3; bases outside the gene matches: 1. The CDR3 consists of 14 residues. The V gene's germline CDR1 is SGHKS and CDR2 YYEKEE (reference sequence). The CDR3 sequence is CASSLLAGDYEQYF. CDR3 nucleotide sequence: TGTGCCAGCAGCTTGCTAGCGGGAGACTACGAGCAGTACTTC.

This clonotype was detected ten times or more. V is TRBV7-2 and J is TRBJ2-7; D is undetermined. The CDR3 has 15 amino acids. V was shortened by 2 bases and J by 0 bases, with 11 bases between the two germline ends. Germline V gives CDR1 SGHTA, CDR2 FQGNSA. This CDR3 reads CASSLRAAPSYEQYF. DNA of the CDR3: TGTGCCAGCAGCTTAAGGGCCGCGCCCTCCTACGAGCAGTACTTC.

This clonotype was picked up many times. The rearrangement uses TRBV4-1 and TRBJ1-3; 9 bases map to TRBD1. The length of the CDR3 is 15 residues. Germline CDR1 reads MGHRA; CDR2 reads YSYEKL. Trimming removed 4 bases from V and 3 bases from J; junction bases left unmatched: 4. The CDR3 reads CASSPTGGHGNTIYF. The CDR3 DNA reads as TGCGCCAGCAGCCCGACAGGGGGTCATGGAAACACCATATATTTT.

This clonotype was counted ten times or more. The rearrangement uses TRBV6-5 and TRBJ1-5, with TRBD1 identical over 8 bases. The trim removed 4 bases at V and 7 bases at J, leaving 9 bases unmatched. Germline lookup yields CDR1 MNHEY and CDR2 SVGAGI. The CDR3 extends over 15 amino acids. CDR3 bases: TGTGCCAGCAGTTCCGACAGGGGAAGCGAGCAGCCCCAGCATTTT. Translated: CASSSDRGSEQPQHF.

This clonotype was picked up many times. The chain uses TRBV12-3 or TRBV12-4 and TRBJ1-5; D is possibly TRBD1 (6 bases). This CDR3 contains 14 residues. Trimming took 7 bases from V and 1 from J, leaving 11 bases between them. CDR3 protein: CASTNRASNQPQHF. CDR3 nucleotide sequence: TGTGCCAGCACGAACAGGGCGAGCAATCAGCCCCAGCATTTT.

This clonotype was picked up many times. The chain employs TRBV5-4 and TRBJ2-1, with D uncertain. CDR3 length: 16 amino acids. V was trimmed by 0 bases and J by 2 bases, leaving 12 bases between them. Germline V gene sequence: CDR1 SGHNT, CDR2 YYREEE (reference sequence). The CDR3 DNA reads TGTGCCAGCAGCTTGGGGTACGGGTTTCCCTACAATGAGCAGTTCTTC. It specifies CASSLGYGFPYNEQFF.

This clonotype was detected ten times or more. V usage is TRBV29-1 and J usage is TRBJ2-5; tentatively, D is TRBD2 (6 bases). CDR1 is SQVTM, CDR2 ANQGSEA, per germline. The CDR3 loop spans 13 amino acids. The ends were cut back, 7 bases at V and 4 bases at J, with 16 bases in the middle. DNA for the CDR3: TGCAGCGGGTCGCTAGTGGGAGGAGAGACCCAGTACTTC. As protein: CSGSLVGGETQYF.

At least ten counts were recorded for this clonotype. The chain combines TRBV29-1 with TRBJ1-1, with a possible D match to TRBD1 (6 bases). CDR3 length: 13 amino acids. The germline V and J ends were trimmed by 4 bases and 2 bases, with 11 bases remaining between them. CDR1 is SQVTM and CDR2 is ANQGSEA in the germline V gene. DNA for the CDR3: TGCAGCGTTGGACGGGACACCAACACTGAAGCTTTCTTT. Translating it yields CSVGRDTNTEAFF.

A few counts support this clonotype. The genes are TRBV20-1 and TRBJ2-1, with TRBD2 identical over 12 bases. The CDR3 sequence is 16 residues long. Germline V gene lookup returns CDR1 DFQATT and CDR2 SNEGSKA (reference sequence). The ends lost 6 bases at V and 5 bases at J; junction bases unmatched: 11. The CDR3 sequence is CSANPWGLAGNNEQFF. CDR3 DNA: TGCAGTGCGAACCCTTGGGGACTAGCGGGCAACAATGAGCAGTTCTTC.

Only a few counts were recorded for this clonotype. The chain combines TRBV4-3 with TRBJ2-1; D is ambiguous. Germline loops: CDR1 LGHNA, CDR2 YSLEER. The V and J ends lost 0 bases and 8 bases respectively, with 11 bases between them. The CDR3 has 14 residues. CDR3: CASSQDRANHEQFF. CDR3 nucleotides: TGCGCCAGCAGCCAAGATCGGGCAAACCATGAGCAGTTCTTC.

In nucleotides, the CDR3 is TGTGCCAGCAGCCCCAGGGGTATTTGGGACGAGCAGTACTTC. Its protein product is CASSPRGIWDEQYF. V usage is TRBV5-8 and J usage is TRBJ2-7; D may be TRBD1 (6 bases). The CDR3 spans 14 residues. The germline CDR1 and CDR2 sequences are SGHTS and YDEGEE. The V end lost 4 bases, the J end lost 5 bases, and 16 bases lay between the germline ends.

This clonotype has at least ten counts. The V call is TRBV7-8, the J call TRBJ2-2; no definite D call. This CDR3 has 14 residues. Germline V gene lookup returns CDR1 SGHVS and CDR2 FQNEAQ. The V gene lost 5 bases and the J gene lost 1 base, with 8 bases spanning the gap. The CDR3 DNA reads TGTGCCAGCAGCGAGGCCCTGAACACCGGGGAGCTGTTTTTT. Residues: CASSEALNTGELFF.

This clonotype was observed at least ten times. The rearrangement links TRBV20-1 to TRBJ2-5, with unresolved D. CDR1 DFQATT and CDR2 SNEGSKA come from the germline V gene (reference sequence). V was cut by 0 bases and J by 5 bases, with 13 bases left in between. This CDR3 contains 14 residues. The DNA for the CDR3 is TGCAGTGCTAGAGATCTGTCTAGTCGGGAGACCCAGTACTTC. Translation gives CSARDLSSRETQYF.

This clonotype was counted many times. V usage is TRBV3-1 and J usage is TRBJ1-1; D not resolved. The germline gives CDR1 LGHDT, CDR2 YNNKEL (reference sequence). Trimming pared 6 bases from V and 5 bases from J, leaving 16 bases between. CDR3 size: 14 residues. CDR3: CASSSETRRTEAFF. CDR3 nucleotide sequence: TGTGCCAGCAGTTCCGAGACCCGAAGGACTGAAGCTTTCTTT. The full variable domain, completed using reference TRBV3-1 and TRBJ1-1, is DTAVSQTPKYLVTQMGNDKSIKCEQNLGHDTMYWYKQDSKKFLKIMFSYNNKELIINETVPNRFSPKSPDKAHLNLHINSLELGDSAVYFCASSSETRRTEAFFGQGTRLTVV.

This clonotype was seen ten or more times. The V call is TRBV9, the J call TRBJ2-3; no clear D. CDR1 and CDR2 from the germline V gene are SGDLS and YYNGEE. This CDR3 spans 15 amino acids. The ends were cut back, 3 bases at V and 0 bases at J, with 11 bases in the middle. CDR3 residues: CASSERSYSTDTQYF. Written as DNA, the CDR3 is TGTGCCAGCAGCGAGCGCAGTTATAGCACAGATACGCAGTATTTT.

This clonotype was recorded at least ten times. The genes are TRBV29-1 and TRBJ2-3; tentative D call: TRBD1 (6 bases). Deletions cut 3 bases from V and 2 bases from J, with 9 bases between. Germline loops: CDR1 SQVTM, CDR2 ANQGSEA. The CDR3 length is 13 residues. CDR3 sequence (DNA): TGCAGCGTTGACAGGGGACCCACAGATACGCAGTATTTT. This sequence encodes CSVDRGPTDTQYF.

About this clonotype: A much bigger clone sits one base away, suggesting this may be a read error. This rearrangement joins TRBV10-3 to TRBJ2-5; D uncertain. The CDR3 runs to 11 residues. Germline CDR1 reads ENHRY; CDR2 reads SYGVKD. The CDR3 region has the DNA TGTGCCATCATTGAGGCTGGGACCCAGTACTTC. It codes for CAIIEAGTQYF.

This clonotype has ten or more counts. The chain carries TRBV6-6 and TRBJ1-3; no clear D gene. Germline CDR1 MNHNY, CDR2 SVGAGI (reference sequence). With 6 bases removed from V and 7 bases from J, the gap between germline ends came to 10 bases. There are 12 residues in the CDR3. CDR3 bases: TGTGCCAGCAGCCGCCGCCACAACACCATATATTTT. It translates to CASSRRHNTIYF.

This clonotype was counted many times. The chain uses TRBV10-3 and TRBJ2-2, with no clear D. V was clipped by 6 bases and J by 2 bases, with 7 bases between them. Germline V gene lookup returns CDR1 ENHRY and CDR2 SYGVKD. This CDR3 is built from 13 residues. The DNA for the CDR3 is TGTGCCATCAGCCCACTTAACACCGGGGAGCTGTTTTTT. It translates to CAISPLNTGELFF.

The chain joins TRBV20-1 to TRBJ2-1, with D tentatively TRBD2 (5 bases). The CDR3 has 15 amino acids. V was trimmed by 0 bases and J by 4 bases, leaving 13 bases between them. Per germline, CDR1 DFQATT and CDR2 SNEGSKA (reference sequence). Written as DNA, the CDR3 is TGCAGTGCTAGAGATACTAGTTACCCTTACAATGAGCAGTTCTTC. The encoded protein is CSARDTSYPYNEQFF.

This clonotype was seen many times. The chain links TRBV7-9 to TRBJ2-7; the match to TRBD1 covers 7 bases. The V gene's germline CDR1 is SEHNR and CDR2 FQNEAQ (reference sequence). The CDR3 spans 16 residues. Unmatched junction bases numbered 9, after V lost 1 base and J lost 3 bases. In DNA form, the CDR3 reads TGTGCCAGCAGCTTAGTCCCCTGGGACAGCAGCTACGAGCAGTACTTC. Protein product: CASSLVPWDSSYEQYF.

Comments on this clonotype: A single base separates this from a much larger clone, so it may be a read error. This sequence joins TRBV10-3 and TRBJ2-2; D could derive from TRBD1 or TRBD2 (5 bases each). The CDR3 extends over 15 amino acids. Germline V gene sequence: CDR1 ENHRY, CDR2 SYGVKD. The CDR3 sequence is CAISLRGANTGDLFF. CDR3 sequence (DNA): TGTGCCATCAGCCTAAGGGGAGCAAACACCGGGGATCTGTTTTTT.